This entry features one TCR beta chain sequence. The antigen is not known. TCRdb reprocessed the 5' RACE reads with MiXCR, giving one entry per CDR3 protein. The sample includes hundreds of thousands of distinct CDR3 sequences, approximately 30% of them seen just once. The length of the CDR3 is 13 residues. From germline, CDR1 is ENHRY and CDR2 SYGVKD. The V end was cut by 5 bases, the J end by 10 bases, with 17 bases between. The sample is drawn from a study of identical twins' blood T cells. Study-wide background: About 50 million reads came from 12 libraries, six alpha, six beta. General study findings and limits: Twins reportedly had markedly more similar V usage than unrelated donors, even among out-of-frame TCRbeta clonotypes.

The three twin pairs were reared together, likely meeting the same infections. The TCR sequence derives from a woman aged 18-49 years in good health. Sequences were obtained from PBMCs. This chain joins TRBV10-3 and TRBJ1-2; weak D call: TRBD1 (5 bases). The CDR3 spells CAISSLRDPAYTF. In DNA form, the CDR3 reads TGTGCCATCAGTTCACTCCGGGACCCTGCCTACACCTTC.